The 3 T cell receptor beta chains reported below all come from one sample, sequenced in a study of blood T cells in healthy people across ages. For the second PCR, which ran for about 6 to 11 cycles, a sample-barcoded 5' primer and a J-beta primer mix were used. Each CDR3 protein is one row after TCRdb ran MiXCR on the 5' RACE reads. This sample has about 830,000 distinct CDR3 sequences, with roughly 60% found just once. The sample taken for sequencing was blood. Receptors were obtained from a man aged 25-45 years in good health.

The chain recombines TRBV20-1 with TRBJ2-7; 9 bases are shared with TRBD1. CDR1 and CDR2 (germline): DFQATT, SNEGSKA (reference sequence). This CDR3 contains 14 residues. V lost 3 bases to trimming and J lost 6 bases; unmatched junction nucleotides: 9. CDR3 nucleotide sequence: TGCAGTGCTAGGCCCTCGGGGACAGGGAGCGAGCAGTACTTC. Protein sequence: CSARPSGTGSEQYF.

The rearrangement joins TRBV4-3 to TRBJ1-5; D is undetermined. This CDR3 has 14 residues. Germline-derived CDR1 and CDR2 are LGHNA and YSLEER. Trimming cost V 1 base and J 9 bases, with 13 bases left between them. CDR3 sequence: CASSQGGNRRPQHF. DNA of the CDR3: TGCGCCAGCAGCCAAGGCGGGAACCGCCGGCCCCAGCATTTT.

The chain joins TRBV6-2 or TRBV6-3 to TRBJ2-1; D remains unclear. The DNA matches TRBJ2-7 better at its end, which makes the J call doubtful. The CDR3 extends over 16 amino acids. Germline loops: CDR1 MNHEY, CDR2 SVGEGT. CDR3 loop: CASSPQDWSYYNEQYF. The CDR3 bases are TGTGCCAGCAGTCCCCAGGATTGGTCTTACTACAATGAGCAGTACTTC.